These T cell receptor beta chains were read from a single sample in a study of shared clonotypes between healthy human individuals. Sequenced by immunoSEQ multiplex PCR; TCRdb stores in-frame clones only, minus some. Here the sample spans roughly 1,600,000 clones, about 98.5% being singletons. Sequenced: naive CD4+ T cells sorted from blood. All receptors derive from a young man in good health. The CDR3 runs from the conserved cysteine through the conserved F or W. The D gene is left open where the match is weak. The listing skips clone size in some rows; elsewhere it reads once, few, many or a size class.

TRBJ2-7,TRBD1,.,TRBV19,CASSAPGQVSYEQYF,TGTGCCAGTAGTGCCCCGGGACAGGTCTCCTACGAGCAGTACTTC
TRBJ2-7,.,.,TRBV5-1,CASSLKGPLYEQYF,TGCGCCAGCAGCTTGAAAGGGCCACTCTACGAGCAGTACTTC
TRBJ2-5,TRBD2,.,TRBV5-1,CASSLGDGGQETQYF,TGCGCCAGCAGCTTGGGCGACGGGGGGCAAGAGACCCAGTACTTC
TRBJ2-6,.,.,TRBV18,CASSRYQVDSGANVLTF,TGTGCCAGCTCACGATACCAGGTTGACTCTGGGGCCAACGTCCTGACTTTC
TRBJ2-7,.,.,TRBV11-2,CASSQLGQVSYEQYF,TGTGCCAGCAGCCAACTCGGCCAAGTCTCCTACGAGCAGTACTTC
TRBJ2-1,.,.,TRBV28,CASSGGKSYNEQFF,TGTGCCAGCTCCGGGGGAAAGTCCTACAATGAGCAGTTCTTC
TRBJ2-2,.,.,TRBV12-5,CASGLPGTGELFF,TGTGCTAGTGGTCTCCCCGGGACCGGGGAGCTGTTTTTT
TRBJ1-1,.,.,TRBV13,CASSARDTGNTEAFF,TGTGCCAGCAGCGCCCGGGACACCGGGAACACTGAAGCTTTCTTT
TRBJ2-3,.,.,TRBV6-5,CASRITWTSTDTQYF,TGTGCCAGCAGGATCACCTGGACCAGCACAGATACGCAGTATTTT
TRBJ1-2,.,.,TRBV6-6,CASTKNGSGRTAF,TGTGCCAGCACCAAGAACGGATCCGGGAGAACCGCCTTC
TRBJ2-1,TRBD2,.,TRBV27,CASSMAGGVNEQFF,TGTGCCAGCAGTATGGCGGGAGGGGTCAATGAGCAGTTCTTC
TRBJ2-3,.,.,TRBV28,CASSLPTGASTDTQYF,TGTGCCAGCAGTTTACCGACTGGGGCTAGCACAGATACGCAGTATTTT
TRBJ2-7,.,once,TRBV7-2,CASSPPGPEQYF,TGTGCCAGCAGCCCGCCAGGGCCCGAGCAGTACTTC
TRBJ2-3,TRBD2,.,TRBV14,CASSQQLAGVSTDTQYF,TGTGCCAGCAGCCAGCAACTAGCGGGAGTCAGTACAGATACGCAGTATTTT
TRBJ2-2,TRBD1,.,TRBV5-1,CASSPGQGDTGELFF,TGCGCCAGCAGCCCAGGACAGGGGGACACCGGGGAGCTGTTTTTT
TRBJ2-1,TRBD1,once,TRBV7-8,CASSLSADRGGGNEQFF,TGTGCCAGCAGCTTATCCGCGGACAGGGGGGGAGGGAATGAGCAGTTCTTC
TRBJ1-5,TRBD1,.,TRBV5-4,CASSFRDRAPQPQHF,TGTGCCAGCAGCTTCCGGGACAGGGCACCGCAGCCCCAGCATTTT
TRBJ2-5,.,.,TRBV25-1,CASSEIQETQYF,TGTGCCAGCAGTGAAATCCAAGAGACCCAGTACTTC
TRBJ1-1,.,.,TRBV30,CAWSIKTEAFF,TGTGCCTGGAGTATTAAGACTGAAGCTTTCTTT
TRBJ2-7,.,.,TRBV7-9,CASSPDYSSYEQYF,TGTGCCAGCAGCCCGGACTACAGCTCCTACGAGCAGTACTTC
TRBJ2-7,.,.,TRBV9,CASSLPDSHEQYF,TGTGCCAGCAGCTTACCAGACTCCCACGAGCAGTACTTC
TRBJ2-2,TRBD1,.,TRBV29-1,CSGTGTVTGELFF,TGCAGCGGGACCGGGACAGTCACCGGGGAGCTGTTTTTT
TRBJ2-7,.,.,TRBV6-1,CASSEVPSRYEQYF,TGTGCCAGCAGTGAAGTCCCTAGCAGATACGAGCAGTACTTC
TRBJ2-2,.,.,TRBV11-2,CASSLAGTGELFF,TGTGCCAGCAGCTTAGCCGGCACCGGGGAGCTGTTTTTT
TRBJ2-7,TRBD1,.,TRBV30,CAWGTGGHEQYF,TGTGCCTGGGGAACAGGGGGCCACGAGCAGTACTTC
TRBJ1-2,.,.,TRBV19,CASSVNYNYGYTF,TGTGCCAGTAGTGTCAACTATAACTATGGCTACACCTTC
TRBJ2-2,.,.,TRBV4-1,CASSQGAGFLGELFF,TGCGCCAGCAGCCAAGGGGCGGGGTTCCTCGGGGAGCTGTTTTTT
TRBJ2-3,.,.,TRBV29-1,CSVGVGLGTDTQYF,TGCAGCGTTGGGGTCGGTTTAGGCACAGATACGCAGTATTTT
TRBJ2-5,.,.,TRBV4-1,CASSQDTGFRTQYF,TGCGCCAGCAGCCAAGATACCGGCTTTCGGACCCAGTACTTC
TRBJ2-7,.,.,TRBV6-5,CASSRPDSAYEQYF,TGTGCCAGCAGTCGCCCTGACAGCGCCTACGAGCAGTACTTC
TRBJ2-7,.,once,TRBV11-2,CASSLTPPNEQYF,TGTGCCAGCAGCTTGACTCCTCCCAACGAGCAGTACTTC
TRBJ2-1,TRBD2,.,TRBV7-3,CASSLGAGAGEKGVQFF,TGTGCCAGCAGCTTAGGGGCGGGAGCGGGAGAGAAAGGGGTGCAGTTCTTC
TRBJ1-1,.,.,TRBV9,CASSVEAGASWNTEAFF,TGTGCCAGCAGCGTAGAAGCGGGGGCAAGTTGGAACACTGAAGCTTTCTTT
TRBJ2-5,.,few,TRBV11-2,CASSLQETQYF,TGTGCCAGCAGCTTACAAGAGACCCAGTACTTC
TRBJ2-1,TRBD2,.,TRBV7-6,CASSLEVLAGQFF,TGTGCCAGCAGCTTAGAGGTACTAGCGGGGCAGTTCTTC
TRBJ2-1,.,.,TRBV19,CASSIAPTRYNEQFF,TGTGCCAGTAGTATAGCCCCGACTAGATACAATGAGCAGTTCTTC
TRBJ1-1,.,.,TRBV7-9,CASSLAGGLNTEAFF,TGTGCCAGCAGCTTAGCGGGAGGGCTTAACACTGAAGCTTTCTTT
TRBJ2-7,.,.,TRBV6-6,CASSYSVADSYEQYF,TGTGCCAGCAGTTACTCGGTGGCTGACTCCTACGAGCAGTACTTC
TRBJ2-7,.,few,TRBV10-1,CASSGGGPMQYF,TGCGCCAGCAGTGGGGGCGGCCCGATGCAGTACTTC
TRBJ2-7,TRBD2,.,TRBV7-8,CASSSSPQRGVSYEQYF,TGTGCCAGCAGCTCCAGCCCACAGCGGGGGGTATCCTACGAGCAGTACTTC
TRBJ1-5,.,.,TRBV28,CASSPAVTSQHF,TGTGCCAGCAGCCCCGCAGTAACGTCCCAGCATTTT
TRBJ2-7,.,.,TRBV9,CASSVQGLGYEQYF,TGTGCCAGCAGCGTTCAGGGTTTGGGGTACGAGCAGTACTTC
TRBJ2-3,TRBD2,once,TRBV5-4,CASSLRLAGSTDTQYF,TGTGCCAGCAGCTTGAGGCTAGCGGGAAGCACAGATACGCAGTATTTT
TRBJ2-7,.,.,TRBV21-1,CATKGFYEQYF,TGTGCCACCAAGGGGTTCTACGAGCAGTACTTC
TRBJ2-7,.,.,TRBV7-9,CASSPGREGKQYF,TGTGCCAGCAGCCCCGGGCGGGAAGGCAAGCAGTACTTC
TRBJ2-5,.,.,TRBV19,CASSISGGRETQYF,TGTGCCAGTAGTATTTCCGGCGGCCGGGAGACCCAGTACTTC
TRBJ1-1,.,.,TRBV2,CASRGLGPEAFF,TGTGCCAGCAGGGGGCTGGGTCCGGAGGCTTTCTTT
TRBJ2-7,.,.,TRBV21-1,CANEGQYF,TGTGCCAACGAAGGGCAGTACTTC